Listed below are T cell receptor beta chains from one sample, sequenced in a study of post-analysis software for immune sequencing data. TCRdb re-derived calls from the PCR reads in MiXCR, one entry per CDR3 protein. The sample has approximately 630,000 distinct CDR3 sequences, over 45% seen once; the top ten hold about 11%. Sequencing was done on a sample of blood. Receptors were obtained from a girl aged 2 to 10 with multiple sclerosis. CDR3s include the opening cysteine and the closing phenylalanine or tryptophan. D genes are given only for firm matches. Only part of the rows carry a size: once, few, many, or a class if the clone is expanded.

TRBV20-1	TRBD2	TRBJ2-1	.	TGCAGTGCTAGACGGGAACGGGCGGGGGGCCCCCGACAGTTCTTC	CSARRERAGGPRQFF
TRBV28	.	TRBJ1-6	.	TGTGCCAGCAGTTTACCCTATAAGGATTCACCCCTCCACTTT	CASSLPYKDSPLHF
TRBV3-1	.	TRBJ2-3	.	TGCGCCAGCAGCCTTTTAGGGAGTAGCACAGATACGCAGTATTTT	CASSLLGSSTDTQYF
TRBV27	.	TRBJ2-7	once	TGTGCCAGCAGTTTCGGAGGGCACTACGAGCAGTACTTC	CASSFGGHYEQYF
TRBV7-2	.	TRBJ2-3	few	TGTGCCAGCAGCAACCAGGGGGGGACGCAGTATTTT	CASSNQGGTQYF
TRBV19	TRBD2	TRBJ2-1	.	TGTGCCAGTAGTATGGATAGCCCTAGGAGCGGGACTAGCGGTTACAATGAGCAGTTCTTC	CASSMDSPRSGTSGYNEQFF
TRBV5-1	TRBD1	TRBJ2-4	.	TGCGCCAGCAGTATGGGACAGCCAGCCAAAAACATTCAGTACTTC	CASSMGQPAKNIQYF
TRBV10-3	TRBD1	TRBJ2-5	.	TGTGCCATCAGTGGGGGACAGGGGGCTGGGGAGACCCAGTACTTC	CAISGGQGAGETQYF
TRBV12-3/TRBV12-4	TRBD2	TRBJ2-7	.	TGTGCCAGCAGTCCTCACGAGGGACTAGCGGTCAGGGGGGCCCAGTACTTC	CASSPHEGLAVRGAQYF
TRBV7-2	.	TRBJ2-4	few	TGTGCCAGCAGCTCCAGGGACCGGAAAAACATTCAGTACTTC	CASSSRDRKNIQYF
TRBV12-3/TRBV12-4	.	TRBJ1-4	.	TGTGCCAGCAGCGTCGCGGGACGAAATGAAAAACTGTTTTTT	CASSVAGRNEKLFF
TRBV12-3/TRBV12-4	TRBD2	TRBJ2-2	few	TGTGCCAGCAGTCTCCTAGCGGGGGGCGCCGGGGAGCTGTTTTTT	CASSLLAGGAGELFF
TRBV20-1	TRBD1	TRBJ2-4	few	TGCAGTGCTACAAACAGGGGGTGGAACATTCAGTACTTC	CSATNRGWNIQYF
TRBV20-1	TRBD2	TRBJ2-5	.	TGCAGTGCTACAGGGACTAGCGGGGAGGAGACCCAGTACTTC	CSATGTSGEETQYF